This passage covers 32 T cell receptor beta chains from one sample sequenced in a study of cytotoxic CD8 clonotypes in ibrutinib-treated CLL. The data were produced by immunoSEQ multiplex PCR, yet TCRdb's version contains in-frame clones alone and is incomplete. The sample gives more than 75,000 clones, more than 70% of which show up once; 20% to 25% is in the top ten. Sequences were derived from PBMCs, sampled after 24 months of ibrutinib treatment. The receptor set was obtained from a human donor with chronic lymphocytic leukemia.

The chain is built from TRBV7-8 and TRBJ2-3, with D tentatively TRBD1 (5 bases). CDR1 and CDR2 from the germline V gene are SGHVS and FQNEAQ. V lost 4 bases and J lost 3, with 11 bases in between. CDR3 length: 14 residues. The CDR3 spells CASSSPTGTDTQYF. CDR3 sequence (DNA): TGTGCCAGCAGCTCGCCTACAGGTACAGATACGCAGTATTTT. Complete variable domain (other parts from reference TRBV7-8 and TRBJ2-3): GAGVSQSPRYKVAKRGQDVALRCDPISGHVSLFWYQQALGQGPEFLTYFQNEAQLDKSGLPSDRFFAERPEGSVSTLKIQRTQQEDSAVYLCASSSPTGTDTQYFGPGTRLTVL.

This rearrangement joins TRBV28 to TRBJ2-1, with a tentative D call TRBD2 (5 bases). V lost 1 base and J lost 6, with 13 bases in between. CDR1 and CDR2 (germline): MDHEN, SYDVKM. The CDR3 is made up of 15 amino acids. The CDR3 nucleotides are TGTGCCAGCAGTTTATTAGGACGGGCGGGCAATGAGCAGTTCTTC. Translating gives CASSLLGRAGNEQFF.

The chain has TRBV27 and TRBJ2-1; 9 bases align to TRBD1. J gave up 4 bases and V 8 bases, and 9 bases lay outside the gene matches. CDR1 is MNHEY, CDR2 SMNVEV, per germline (reference sequence). The CDR3 is made up of 15 amino acids. The CDR3 loop reads CASSREGQGYNEQFF. CDR3 bases: TGTGCCAGCTCCAGGGAGGGACAGGGTTACAATGAGCAGTTCTTC.

The V call is TRBV28, the J call TRBJ2-7; TRBD2 agrees at 8 bases. Trimming at V came to 5 bases and at J to 7 bases, leaving 13 bases not matched to a gene. Germline CDR1 is MDHEN and CDR2 is SYDVKM. There are 15 residues in the CDR3. The CDR3 region is CASSPPYTGGREQYF. CDR3 bases: TGTGCCAGCAGTCCCCCCTATACGGGAGGGCGGGAGCAGTACTTC.

CDR3 DNA: TGTGCCAGCAGCGTTCAAGGGTTGGGCTATGGCTACACCTTC. It yields the protein CASSVQGLGYGYTF. The genes are TRBV9 and TRBJ1-2; D gene uncertain. The CDR3 runs to 14 residues. Trimming removed 2 bases from V and 4 bases from J, with 12 bases in between. Per germline, CDR1 SGDLS and CDR2 YYNGEE.

The rearrangement joins TRBV5-6 to TRBJ2-1; no reliable D call. From germline, CDR1 is SGHDT and CDR2 YYEEEE. V was shortened by 4 bases and J by 7 bases, with 9 bases between the two germline ends. The CDR3 has 12 residues. The CDR3 DNA reads TGTGCCAGCAGCCTTATAGGAAATGAGCAGTTCTTC. Protein sequence: CASSLIGNEQFF.

The V call is TRBV5-4, the J call TRBJ1-4; TRBD1 matches at 8 bases. The germline gives CDR1 SGHNT, CDR2 YYREEE (reference sequence). With 0 bases clipped from V and 10 bases from J, the junction kept 14 bases outside the gene matches. This CDR3 has 17 amino acids. Written as DNA, the CDR3 is TGTGCCAGCAGCTTGGGAGGTGAGGACAGGGCATCTGGAAAACTGTTTTTT. This sequence encodes CASSLGGEDRASGKLFF.

This chain joins TRBV2 and TRBJ2-2; TRBD2 is a possible D gene (5 bases). V lost 7 bases and J 6 bases, leaving 12 bases between the germline ends. Germline CDR1 SNHLY, CDR2 FYNNEI. This CDR3 has 13 amino acids. CDR3 residues: CASTGRTAGELFF. The CDR3 nucleotides are TGTGCCAGCACGGGGAGAACAGCCGGGGAGCTGTTTTTT.

CDR3 in DNA: TGCGCCAGCAGCCAAGCCCCTAGCGGGGGCTACGAGCAGTACTTC. This sequence encodes CASSQAPSGGYEQYF. The chain joins TRBV4-1 to TRBJ2-7; 10 bases are a match to TRBD2. The V and J ends lost 1 base and 3 bases, in that order; junction bases with no gene match: 3. CDR1 is MGHRA, CDR2 YSYEKL, per germline. The CDR3 has 15 amino acids.

With regard to this clone: This sample includes further DNA sequences coding for the same CDR3. The chain is built from TRBV5-1 and TRBJ1-3, with D tentatively TRBD1 (6 bases). V lost 0 bases and J lost 3, with 7 bases in between. The CDR3 is made up of 14 amino acids. The germline gives CDR1 SGHRS, CDR2 YFSETQ. In DNA form, the CDR3 reads TGCGCCAGCAGCTTGGAACAGGGTGGAAACACCATATATTTT. This sequence encodes CASSLEQGGNTIYF.

The chain couples TRBV11-3 to TRBJ2-1; D is perhaps TRBD2 (6 bases). The germline CDR1 and CDR2 sequences are SGHNT and YENEEA. The CDR3 is made up of 14 amino acids. V was trimmed by 3 bases and J by 6 bases, leaving 12 bases between them. The CDR3 protein is CASSFGGRRNEQFF. The CDR3, as DNA: TGTGCCAGCAGCTTCGGGGGACGTCGCAATGAGCAGTTCTTC.

This clone was detected once. The gene calls are TRBV29-1 and TRBJ2-1, with TRBD2 matching 9 bases. The CDR3 covers 15 residues. Losses at the gene ends were 7 bases for V and 1 base for J; bases not matched to a gene: 8. The V gene's germline CDR1 is SQVTM and CDR2 ANQGSEA. Here the CDR3 DNA reads TGCAGCGCCGGCCTAGCGGGATTTTCCTACAATGAGCAGTTCTTC. This encodes CSAGLAGFSYNEQFF.

The chain couples TRBV21-1 to TRBJ2-7; the table's D call, TRBD2, has no DNA check behind it. TRBV21-1 is a pseudogene segment. The CDR3 loop spans 15 amino acids. The DNA for the CDR3 is TGTGCCAGCAGCCCACGGACTAGCGGGAACTACGAGCAGTACTTC. Translated: CASSPRTSGNYEQYF.

The chain recombines TRBV27 with TRBJ2-2; 7 bases map to TRBD1. J lost 7 bases, V lost 3 bases, and 11 bases had no gene match. Germline V lookup: CDR1 MNHEY, CDR2 SMNVEV (reference sequence). The CDR3 length is 16 residues. The CDR3 sequence: CASSFRQGSVGGELFF. The CDR3, as DNA: TGTGCCAGCAGTTTTCGACAGGGTAGTGTTGGCGGGGAGCTGTTTTTT.

The genes are TRBV5-1 and TRBJ2-7, with 11 bases identical to TRBD2. Germline CDR1 SGHRS, CDR2 YFSETQ. The CDR3 length is 14 residues. V trimming: 1 base; J trimming: 4 bases; junction bases outside the gene matches: 1. As DNA, the CDR3 is TGCGCCAGCAGCTTGAGACTAGCGGGATACGAGCAGTACTTC. The encoded protein is CASSLRLAGYEQYF.

The chain employs TRBV6-1 and TRBJ1-1; D gene ambiguous. CDR1 and CDR2 (germline): MNHNS, SASEGT. V lost 6 bases and J 2 bases, leaving 1 base between the germline ends. This CDR3 comprises 10 residues. CDR3 amino acids: CASRNTEAFF. In DNA, the CDR3 is TGTGCCAGCAGAAACACTGAAGCTTTCTTT.

This clone has only a few counts. This rearrangement joins TRBV7-6 to TRBJ2-2; D ambiguous. V lost 4 bases, J lost 2 bases, and 5 bases lay in between. Germline loops: CDR1 SGHVS, CDR2 FNYEAQ. The CDR3 contains 13 residues. DNA of the CDR3: TGTGCCAGCAGCTCCTCTAACACCGGGGAGCTGTTTTTT. Its protein is CASSSSNTGELFF.

This chain uses TRBV27 with TRBJ1-4, with no clear D. The CDR3 extends over 17 amino acids. With 5 bases removed from V and 0 bases from J, the gap between germline ends came to 16 bases. Germline CDR1 and CDR2: MNHEY and SMNVEV (reference sequence). The CDR3 is CASSPNPRVATNEKLFF. CDR3 bases: TGTGCCAGCAGTCCGAACCCCCGTGTGGCAACTAATGAAAAACTGTTTTTT.

V and J are TRBV6-6 and TRBJ1-2; D remains unclear. Trimming removed 0 bases at V and 2 bases at J, with 10 bases between. This CDR3 has 15 amino acids. The V gene's germline CDR1 is MNHNY and CDR2 SVGAGI (reference sequence). CDR3 DNA sequence: TGTGCCAGCAGTTACTCGGTCAGGAGAAACTATGGCTACACCTTC. Its protein is CASSYSVRRNYGYTF.

The chain employs TRBV10-3 and TRBJ1-2; D gene uncertain. The CDR3 has 12 amino acids. Germline V gene lookup returns CDR1 ENHRY and CDR2 SYGVKD. V was clipped by 6 bases and J by 8 bases, with 13 bases between them. The CDR3 DNA is TGTGCCATCAGCCAGGCTGGGGAAGGCTACACCTTC. Translating it yields CAISQAGEGYTF.

This rearrangement joins TRBV7-2 to TRBJ2-1; no reliable D call. The V end lost 3 bases, the J end lost 4 bases, and 1 base lay between the germline ends. The CDR3 totals 11 residues. The germline V gene has CDR1 SGHTA and CDR2 FQGNSA. The CDR3 nucleotides are TGTGCCAGCAGCTTTTACAATGAGCAGTTCTTC. Residues: CASSFYNEQFF.

This chain connects TRBV27 to TRBJ2-3; D might be TRBD1 or TRBD2, each matching 5 bases. V lost 6 bases, J lost 8 bases, and 24 bases lay in between. CDR1 is MNHEY, CDR2 SMNVEV, per germline (reference sequence). CDR3 length: 16 amino acids. The CDR3 DNA follows: TGTGCCAGCAGACTGCTGGACTCCTTAATTAGGGGTACGCAGTATTTT. The encoded protein is CASRLLDSLIRGTQYF.

J is TRBJ2-1 and V is TRBV7-9; either TRBD1 or TRBD2 may supply D (5 bases each). With 2 bases removed from V and 5 bases from J, the gap between germline ends came to 13 bases. This CDR3 spans 15 amino acids. The germline V gene has CDR1 SEHNR and CDR2 FQNEAQ (reference sequence). In DNA, the CDR3 is TGTGCCAGCAGCTTATCCGCAGGGAGAAACAATGAGCAGTTCTTC. It is translated as CASSLSAGRNNEQFF. Combining the CDR3 with reference TRBV7-9 and TRBJ2-1 gives the whole variable domain DTGVSQNPRHKITKRGQNVTFRCDPISEHNRLYWYRQTLGQGPEFLTYFQNEAQLEKSRLLSDRFSAERPKGSFSTLEIQRTEQGDSAMYLCASSLSAGRNNEQFFGPGTRLTVL.

This chain uses TRBV5-6 with TRBJ2-7, with D tentatively TRBD1 (5 bases). The CDR3 totals 13 residues. The germline V and J ends were trimmed by 4 bases and 0 bases, with 8 bases remaining between them. CDR1 SGHDT and CDR2 YYEEEE come from the germline V gene. The DNA for the CDR3 is TGTGCCAGCAGCCCCCAGGGCTCCTACGAGCAGTACTTC. Translating it yields CASSPQGSYEQYF.

This rearrangement joins TRBV29-1 to TRBJ1-5; 9 bases align to TRBD1. Germline V lookup: CDR1 SQVTM, CDR2 ANQGSEA. The CDR3 totals 13 residues. Losses at the gene ends were 6 bases for V and 4 bases for J; bases not matched to a gene: 4. CDR3 in DNA: TGCAGCGTGGTGACAGGGGGTAATCAGCCCCAGCATTTT. It codes for CSVVTGGNQPQHF.

The CDR3 spells CASSPPGREISSYNEQFF. The CDR3 bases are TGTGCCAGCTCACCACCGGGGCGGGAGATAAGCTCCTACAATGAGCAGTTCTTC. J is TRBJ2-1 and V is TRBV18; 7 bases align to TRBD2. V shed 0 bases and J 0 bases; nucleotides not matched to a gene: 8. The germline V gene encodes CDR1 KGHSH and CDR2 LQKENI. The CDR3 runs to 18 residues.

The V call is TRBV11-2, the J call TRBJ2-7, with D perhaps TRBD1 or TRBD2 (5 bases each). The CDR3 has 14 amino acids. Germline CDR1 reads SGHAT; CDR2 reads FQNNGV. Trimming pared 0 bases from V and 5 bases from J, leaving 11 bases between. The CDR3: CASSLEGTFDEQYF. The CDR3 DNA follows: TGTGCCAGCAGCTTAGAAGGGACGTTCGACGAGCAGTACTTC.

The chain links TRBV7-6 to TRBJ2-7, with 8 bases that match TRBD2. The CDR3 consists of 15 residues. From germline, CDR1 is SGHVS and CDR2 FNYEAQ. Trimming removed 2 bases from V and 2 bases from J; junction bases left unmatched: 5. The CDR3 DNA reads TGTGCCAGCAGCTTAAGCACTAGCGGCGCCTACGAGCAGTACTTC. Protein sequence: CASSLSTSGAYEQYF.

The J gene is TRBJ1-4, the V gene TRBV19, with a tentative D call TRBD1 (5 bases). In germline, CDR1 is LNHDA, CDR2 SQIVND (reference sequence). V lost 5 bases, J lost 3 bases, and 10 bases lay in between. The length of the CDR3 is 14 residues. The CDR3 sequence is CASSSGRANEKLFF. The DNA of the CDR3 is TGTGCCAGTAGTTCGGGACGAGCTAATGAAAAACTGTTTTTT. The whole variable domain, remainder taken from reference TRBV19 and TRBJ1-4, is DGGITQSPKYLFRKEGQNVTLSCEQNLNHDAMYWYRQDPGQGLRLIYYSQIVNDFQKGDIAEGYSVSREKKESFPLTVTSAQKNPTAFYLCASSSGRANEKLFFGSGTQLSVL.

This clone was observed a few times. The gene calls are TRBV7-6 and TRBJ1-1, with D unclear. The V end was cut by 0 bases, the J end by 2 bases, with 10 bases between. This CDR3 contains 15 residues. The V gene's germline CDR1 is SGHVS and CDR2 FNYEAQ. In DNA form, the CDR3 reads TGTGCCAGCAGCTTAGCAGCGTATCAAAACACTGAAGCTTTCTTT. Its translation: CASSLAAYQNTEAFF.

This chain links TRBV28 with TRBJ2-1, with 9 bases matching TRBD2. The CDR3 spans 16 residues. The junction had 14 bases not matched to a gene; V was cut back by 8 bases and J by 6 bases. Germline V gives CDR1 MDHEN, CDR2 SYDVKM. CDR3: CASQMTGTSISNEQFF. Here the CDR3 DNA reads TGTGCCAGCCAAATGACCGGGACTAGCATCTCCAATGAGCAGTTCTTC.

This clone came up a few times. The chain is built from TRBV5-1 and TRBJ2-7, with 11 bases aligning to TRBD2. Germline lookup yields CDR1 SGHRS and CDR2 YFSETQ. The ends lost 0 bases at V and 0 bases at J; junction bases unmatched: 8. The CDR3 contains 18 residues. This CDR3 reads CASSLGLAGGSSSYEQYF. The CDR3 nucleotides read TGCGCCAGCAGCTTGGGTCTAGCGGGAGGTTCTAGCTCCTACGAGCAGTACTTC. Combining the CDR3 with reference TRBV5-1 and TRBJ2-7 gives the whole variable domain KAGVTQTPRYLIKTRGQQVTLSCSPISGHRSVSWYQQTPGQGLQFLFEYFSETQRNKGNFPGRFSGRQFSNSRSEMNVSTLELGDSALYLCASSLGLAGGSSSYEQYFGPGTRLTVT.